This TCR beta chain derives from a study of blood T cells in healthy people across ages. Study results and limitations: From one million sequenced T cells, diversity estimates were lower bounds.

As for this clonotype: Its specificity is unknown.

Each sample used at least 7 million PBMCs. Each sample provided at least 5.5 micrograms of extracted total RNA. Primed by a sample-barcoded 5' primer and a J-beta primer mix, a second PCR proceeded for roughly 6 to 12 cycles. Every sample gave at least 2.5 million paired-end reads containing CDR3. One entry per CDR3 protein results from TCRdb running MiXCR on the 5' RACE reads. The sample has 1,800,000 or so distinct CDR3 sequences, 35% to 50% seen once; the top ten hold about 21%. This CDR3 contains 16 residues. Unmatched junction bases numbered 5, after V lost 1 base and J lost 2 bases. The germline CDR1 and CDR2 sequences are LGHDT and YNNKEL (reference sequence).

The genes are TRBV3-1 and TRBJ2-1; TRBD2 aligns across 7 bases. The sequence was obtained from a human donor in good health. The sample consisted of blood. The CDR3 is CASSQVGLGPYNEQFF. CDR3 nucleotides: TGTGCCAGCAGCCAAGTTGGACTAGGCCCCTACAATGAGCAGTTCTTC.